The present entry profiles one T cell receptor (beta chain) with its context. Its antigen is undetermined. TCRdb fed the reads into MiXCR, producing one record per CDR3 protein. The table has about 160,000 distinct CDR3 sequences, less than 25% seen once. The record originates from a study of T cell repertoires in cytomegalovirus infection. Study context: Use of recently identified HLA-C-restricted and well-studied HLA-B-restricted CMV epitopes was part of the study. The public TCR beta signatures pointed to both CMV infection and matching HLA type.

In germline, CDR1 is SEHNR, CDR2 FQNEAQ (reference sequence). This CDR3 spans 14 amino acids. V lost 5 bases, J lost 3 bases, and 6 bases stayed unmatched. The study, taken as a whole, reports: The ex vivo response was dominated by HLA-C-restricted CMV-specific TCR beta clonotypes.

V gene TRBV7-9 combines with J gene TRBJ1-1; 7 nucleotides agree with TRBD1. The sample in question was CD8+ T cells from cultured PBMCs, obtained from culture after CMV antigen stimulation. The receptor comes from a human donor in good health (CMV status not recorded). Some clones in this sample may be carry-over from other donors' samples. In DNA form, the CDR3 reads TGTGCCAGCAGCACCCGACAGGGTTACACTGAAGCTTTCTTT. Its protein is CASSTRQGYTEAFF.